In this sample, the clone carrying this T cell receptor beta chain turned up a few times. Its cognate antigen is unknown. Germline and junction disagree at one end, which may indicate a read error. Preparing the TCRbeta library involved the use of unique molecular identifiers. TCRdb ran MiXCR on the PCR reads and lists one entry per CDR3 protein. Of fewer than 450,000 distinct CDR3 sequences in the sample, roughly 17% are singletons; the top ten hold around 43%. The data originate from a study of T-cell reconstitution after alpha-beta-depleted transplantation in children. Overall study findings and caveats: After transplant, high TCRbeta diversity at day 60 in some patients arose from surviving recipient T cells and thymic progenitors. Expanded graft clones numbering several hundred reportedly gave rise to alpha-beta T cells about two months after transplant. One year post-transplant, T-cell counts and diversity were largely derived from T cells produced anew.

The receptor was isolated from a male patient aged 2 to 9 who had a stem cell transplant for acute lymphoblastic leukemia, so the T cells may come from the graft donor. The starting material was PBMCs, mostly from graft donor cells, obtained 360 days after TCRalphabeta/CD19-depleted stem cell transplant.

This CDR3 reads CASSLVPGTSGKETQYF. DNA for the CDR3: TGTGCTAGCAGCCTAGTCCCGGGGACTAGCGGAAAAGAGACCCAGTACTTC. The chain couples TRBV7-7 to TRBJ2-5, with 11 nucleotides matching TRBD2. The CDR3 covers 17 residues. CDR1 SSHAT and CDR2 FNYEAQ come from the germline V gene (reference sequence).